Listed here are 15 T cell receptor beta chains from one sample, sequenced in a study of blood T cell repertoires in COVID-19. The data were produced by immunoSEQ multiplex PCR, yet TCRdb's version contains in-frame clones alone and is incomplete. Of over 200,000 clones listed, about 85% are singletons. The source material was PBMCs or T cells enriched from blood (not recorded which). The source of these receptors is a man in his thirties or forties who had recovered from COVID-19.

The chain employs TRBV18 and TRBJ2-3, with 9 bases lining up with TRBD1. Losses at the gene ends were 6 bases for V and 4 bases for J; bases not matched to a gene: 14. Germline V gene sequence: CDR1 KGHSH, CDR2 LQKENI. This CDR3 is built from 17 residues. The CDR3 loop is CASSPSPPGQGPDTQYF. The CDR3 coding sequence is TGTGCCAGCTCTCCTTCCCCCCCGGGACAGGGTCCAGATACGCAGTATTTT.

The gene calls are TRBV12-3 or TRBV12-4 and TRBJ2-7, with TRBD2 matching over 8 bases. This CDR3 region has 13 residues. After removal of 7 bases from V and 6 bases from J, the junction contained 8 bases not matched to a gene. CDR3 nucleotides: TGTGCCAGCAACCCGGGACTAGGAACCGAGCAGTACTTC. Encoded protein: CASNPGLGTEQYF.

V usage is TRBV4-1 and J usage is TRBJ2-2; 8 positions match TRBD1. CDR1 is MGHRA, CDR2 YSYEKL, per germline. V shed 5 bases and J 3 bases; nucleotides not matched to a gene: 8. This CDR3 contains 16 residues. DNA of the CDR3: TGCGCCAGCAGCGCAGGACAGGGACGAGACACCGGGGAGCTGTTTTTT. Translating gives CASSAGQGRDTGELFF.

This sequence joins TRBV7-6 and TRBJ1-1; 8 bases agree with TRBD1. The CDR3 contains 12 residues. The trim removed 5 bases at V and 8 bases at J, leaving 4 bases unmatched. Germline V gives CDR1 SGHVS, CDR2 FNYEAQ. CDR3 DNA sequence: TGTGCCAGCAGCCCAGGGGGCGCGGAAGCTTTCTTT. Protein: CASSPGGAEAFF. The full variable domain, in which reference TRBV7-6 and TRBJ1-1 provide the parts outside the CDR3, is GAGVSQSPRYKVTKRGQDVALRCDPISGHVSLYWYRQALGQGPEFLTYFNYEAQQDKSGLPNDRFSAERPEGSISTLTIQRTEQRDSAMYRCASSPGGAEAFFGQGTRLTVV.

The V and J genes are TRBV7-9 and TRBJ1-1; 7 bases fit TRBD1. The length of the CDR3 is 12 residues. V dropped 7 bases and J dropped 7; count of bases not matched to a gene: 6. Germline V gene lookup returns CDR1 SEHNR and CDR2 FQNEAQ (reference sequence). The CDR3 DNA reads TGTGCCAGCAAATGGGACAGCTATGAAGCTTTCTTT. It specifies CASKWDSYEAFF.

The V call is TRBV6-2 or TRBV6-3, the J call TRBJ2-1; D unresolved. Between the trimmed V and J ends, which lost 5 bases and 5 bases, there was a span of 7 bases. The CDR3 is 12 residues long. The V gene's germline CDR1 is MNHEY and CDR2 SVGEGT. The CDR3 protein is CASSLFHNEQFF. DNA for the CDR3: TGTGCCAGCAGTCTATTCCACAATGAGCAGTTCTTC.

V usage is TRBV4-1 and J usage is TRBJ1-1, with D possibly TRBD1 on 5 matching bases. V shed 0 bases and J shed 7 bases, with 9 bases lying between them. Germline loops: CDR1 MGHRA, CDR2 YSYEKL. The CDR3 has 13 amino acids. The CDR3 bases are TGCGCCAGCAGCCAAGATGAAGGGGATGAAGCTTTCTTT. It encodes CASSQDEGDEAFF.

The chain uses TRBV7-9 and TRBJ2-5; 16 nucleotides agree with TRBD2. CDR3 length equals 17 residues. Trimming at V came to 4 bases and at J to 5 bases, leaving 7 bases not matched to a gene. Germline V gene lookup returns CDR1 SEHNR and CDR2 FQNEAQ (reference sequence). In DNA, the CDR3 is TGTGCCAGCAGCTCCCCCTTGGGACTAGCGGGAGGGGAGACCCAGTACTTC. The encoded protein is CASSSPLGLAGGETQYF.

Here the CDR3 reads CASSSPSGGRIYEQYF. CDR3 bases: TGTGCCAGCAGTTCCCCCTCCGGCGGGAGGATCTACGAGCAGTACTTC. The chain uses TRBV28 and TRBJ2-7; 8 nucleotides agree with TRBD2. There are 16 residues in the CDR3. J lost 3 bases, V lost 4 bases, and 11 bases had no gene match. CDR1 and CDR2 (germline): MDHEN, SYDVKM.

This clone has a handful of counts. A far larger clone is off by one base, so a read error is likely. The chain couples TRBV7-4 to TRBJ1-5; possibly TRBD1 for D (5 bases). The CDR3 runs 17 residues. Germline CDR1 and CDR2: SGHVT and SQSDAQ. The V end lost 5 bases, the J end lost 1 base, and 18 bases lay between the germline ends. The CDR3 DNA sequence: TGTGCCAGCAGCGACGGACACGGGGGGGGGAGCAATCAGCCCCAGCATTTT. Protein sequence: CASSDGHGGGSNQPQHF.

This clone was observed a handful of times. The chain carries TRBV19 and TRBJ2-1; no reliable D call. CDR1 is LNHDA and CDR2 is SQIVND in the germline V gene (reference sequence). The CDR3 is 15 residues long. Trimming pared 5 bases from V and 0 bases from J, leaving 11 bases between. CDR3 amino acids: CASSPLPISYNEQFF. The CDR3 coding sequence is TGTGCCAGTAGTCCCCTACCCATCTCCTACAATGAGCAGTTCTTC. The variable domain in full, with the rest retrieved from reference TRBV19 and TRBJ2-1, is DGGITQSPKYLFRKEGQNVTLSCEQNLNHDAMYWYRQDPGQGLRLIYYSQIVNDFQKGDIAEGYSVSREKKESFPLTVTSAQKNPTAFYLCASSPLPISYNEQFFGPGTRLTVL.

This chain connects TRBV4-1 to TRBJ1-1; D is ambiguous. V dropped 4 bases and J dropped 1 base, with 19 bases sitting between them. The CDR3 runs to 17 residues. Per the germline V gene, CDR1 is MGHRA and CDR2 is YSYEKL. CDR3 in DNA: TGCGCCAGCAGCCCCACCGAAGTCAGGTATACGAACACTGAAGCTTTCTTT. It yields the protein CASSPTEVRYTNTEAFF.

CDR3 loop: CAIRLTSATDTQYF. CDR3 nucleotide sequence: TGTGCCATCAGATTGACTAGCGCGACAGATACGCAGTATTTT. V and J are TRBV10-3 and TRBJ2-3, with TRBD2 matching over 8 bases. The CDR3 contains 14 residues. Germline V lookup: CDR1 ENHRY, CDR2 SYGVKD. V dropped 6 bases and J dropped 3; count of bases not matched to a gene: 5.

As DNA, the CDR3 is TGTGCCAGCAGTGAATCCCAGCGGGCCGGCTCCTACAATGAGCAGTTCTTC. This translates into CASSESQRAGSYNEQFF. The chain carries TRBV25-1 and TRBJ2-1; a possible D gene is TRBD2 (6 bases). V lost 1 base and J 0 bases, leaving 13 bases between the germline ends. The length of the CDR3 is 17 residues. Germline CDR1 reads MGHDK; CDR2 reads SYGVNS.

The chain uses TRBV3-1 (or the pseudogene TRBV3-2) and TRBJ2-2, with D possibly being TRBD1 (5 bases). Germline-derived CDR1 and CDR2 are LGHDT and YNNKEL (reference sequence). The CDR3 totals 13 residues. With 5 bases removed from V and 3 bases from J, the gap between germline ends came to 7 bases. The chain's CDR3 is CASSATDTGELFF. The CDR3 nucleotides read TGTGCCAGCAGCGCGACAGACACCGGGGAGCTGTTTTTT.